The clone carrying this T cell receptor (beta chain) came up a few times. Its antigen is currently unknown. Sequenced by immunoSEQ multiplex PCR; TCRdb stores in-frame clones only, minus some. Among 2 million to 3 million clones, 90% to 95% were seen once, and the ten largest hold 0.36%. This sample was taken from a study of shared clonotypes between healthy human individuals. Study outcomes and limitations: Only blood samples were collected, and tissue repertoires likely differ. Naive subsets usually exceeded memory subsets in estimated richness. Clonotypes which were not shared had lower generation probabilities than clonotypes that all four donors shared.

Looked up from germline, CDR1 is SGHTA and CDR2 is FQGNSA. The CDR3 has 13 residues. The ends were cut back, 5 bases at V and 3 bases at J, with 10 bases in the middle. The rearrangement joins TRBV7-2 to TRBJ1-1; D might be TRBD1 (6 bases). This receptor was identified in a man between 18 and 35 years old in good health. Some clones in this sample may be carry-over from other donors' samples. Sequencing was done on a sample of naive CD4+ T cells from PBMCs. The subset denotes: CD45RA+ positively selected. The CDR3 DNA reads as TGTGCCAGCAGCGGGACATCCTACACTGAAGCTTTCTTT. Translation gives CASSGTSYTEAFF. Drawing the rest from reference TRBV7-2 and TRBJ1-1, the complete variable domain is GAGVSQSPSNKVTEKGKDVELRCDPISGHTALYWYRQSLGQGLEFLIYFQGNSAPDKSGLPSDRFSAERTGGSVSTLTIQRTQQEDSAVYLCASSGTSYTEAFFGQGTRLTVV.